Presented here are 2 T cell receptor beta chains from one specimen sequenced in a study of T cell responses to AZD1222 COVID-19 vaccine (dated by TCRdb to about 2021). The method behind the library was the immunoSEQ multiplex PCR assay. Held by TCRdb, this immuneACCESS table contains in-frame sequences only and omits some clones. Under half of the omission traces to an unresolved V gene where checked; the cause of the rest is unknown. The sample table holds approximately 64,000 clones, of which around 84% were seen once. 6.5% to 8% of the sample rests with the top ten. This specimen's time point label, interpreted: baseline before first vaccination. The sample consisted of peripheral blood, taken on day 0 of AZD1222 vaccination. The receptors were sampled from an adult in good health.

This chain uses TRBV28 with TRBJ1-1; D remains unclear. Trimming left V 6 bases short and J 0 bases short, with 17 bases between. Looked up from germline, CDR1 is MDHEN and CDR2 is SYDVKM. This CDR3 is 16 amino acids long. The CDR3 bases are TGTGCCAGCAGGCCCTACGCAGTCGTAGTGAACACTGAAGCTTTCTTT. Encoded protein: CASRPYAVVVNTEAFF.

This chain uses TRBV7-2 with TRBJ1-3; D gene uncertain. The CDR3 sequence is 17 residues long. V lost 0 bases, J lost 0 bases, and 12 bases lay in between. CDR1 is SGHTA and CDR2 is FQGNSA in the germline V gene. This chain's CDR3 is CASSLARVQNSGNTIYF. CDR3 nucleotide sequence: TGTGCCAGCAGCTTAGCGCGGGTCCAGAACTCTGGAAACACCATATATTTT.